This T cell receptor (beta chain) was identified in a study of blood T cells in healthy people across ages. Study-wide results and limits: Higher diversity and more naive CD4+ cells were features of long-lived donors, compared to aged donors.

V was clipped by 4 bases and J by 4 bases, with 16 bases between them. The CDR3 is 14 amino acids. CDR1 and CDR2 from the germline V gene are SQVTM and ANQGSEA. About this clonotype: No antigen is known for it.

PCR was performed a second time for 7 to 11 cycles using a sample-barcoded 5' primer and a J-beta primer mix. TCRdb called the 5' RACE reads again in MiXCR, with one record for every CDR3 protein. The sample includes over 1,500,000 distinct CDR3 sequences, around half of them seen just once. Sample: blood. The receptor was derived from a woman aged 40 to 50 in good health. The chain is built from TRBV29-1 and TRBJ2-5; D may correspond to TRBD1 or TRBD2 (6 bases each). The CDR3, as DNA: TGCAGCGTTGTCCCCGGGGGCGGCGGAGAGACCCAGTACTTC. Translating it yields CSVVPGGGGETQYF.